Listed below are T cell receptor beta chains from one sample, sequenced in a study of CD8+ T cells in alopecia areata. Sequencing used immunoSEQ multiplex PCR; TCRdb keeps in-frame clones, though not all of them. This repertoire shows about 200,000 clones, more than 55% found once; its top ten account for 3% to 3.5%. The input for sequencing was CD4+ T cells sorted from blood, taken at week 4, from a patient treated with tofacitinib. The receptors derive from a human donor with alopecia areata. CDR3s include the opening cysteine and the closing phenylalanine or tryptophan. The order of the fields is J gene, D gene, V gene, CDR3 protein. D genes are given only for firm matches.

TRBJ2-1 NA TRBV30 CAWSVPPQFF
TRBJ1-2 NA TRBV4-1 CASSQFGGGNGYTF
TRBJ2-4 NA TRBV7-2 CASSGGGAQRNIQYF
TRBJ2-5 NA TRBV30 CAYTGVLETQYF
TRBJ1-2 NA TRBV23-1 CASSHDSRYGYTF
TRBJ1-4 NA TRBV25-1 CASSEFTGPNEKLFF
TRBJ2-4 TRBD2 TRBV30 CAWSPGLAVKNIQYF
TRBJ1-2 TRBD1 TRBV27 CASRRRWGQEYGYTF
TRBJ2-7 TRBD2 TRBV4-1 CASSRISGGFEQYF
TRBJ2-4 TRBD2 TRBV11-2 CASTHPLGGDIQYF
TRBJ1-2 TRBD1 TRBV29-1 CSGQGGDYGYTF
TRBJ2-3 NA TRBV7-9 CASSLASRQGKDTQYF
TRBJ1-6 NA TRBV19 CASSDVPGAPGRGSPLHF
TRBJ2-5 TRBD2 TRBV29-1 CSVRVAGTETQYF
TRBJ2-5 NA TRBV29-1 CSGTGAGETQYF
TRBJ2-7 NA TRBV28 CASSFRTPYEQYF
TRBJ2-7 TRBD1 TRBV5-6 CASRRTGGSSYEQYF
TRBJ1-2 NA TRBV5-1 CASSLGGTLNGYTF
TRBJ2-7 NA TRBV28 CASSRWGEQYF
TRBJ2-5 NA TRBV5-1 CASSLGQTGETQYF
TRBJ2-5 NA TRBV5-1 CASSSRAGETQYF
TRBJ2-5 TRBD2 TRBV19 CASSIGGGIQETQYF
TRBJ1-6 NA TRBV25-1 CATCRQGNSPLHF
TRBJ1-5 NA TRBV10-3 CAISESRGAEQPQHF